The rows below give T cell receptor beta chains drawn from one sample of a study of T cells in Graves' hyperthyroidism and ophthalmopathy. TCRdb used MiXCR to reprocess the multiplex PCR reads, holding one entry per CDR3 protein. The data show 300,000 to 450,000 distinct CDR3 sequences, with around 25% seen just once and roughly 70% held by the top ten. The sample taken for sequencing was blood. These receptor sequences come from a man aged 50 to 60 with Graves' hyperthyroidism. Each CDR3 is given with its conserved first and last residue. D genes are given only for firm matches. Size is omitted from some rows. Given values are once, few, many or a class for expanded clones.

d_gene	abundance	v_gene	j_gene	CDR3aa	CDR3nt
NA	few	TRBV29-1	TRBJ1-1	CSVEGPGAFF	TGCAGCGTTGAGGGGCCTGGAGCTTTCTTT
NA	few	TRBV2	TRBJ2-3	CASSERASSDTQYF	TGTGCCAGCAGTGAGAGGGCTAGCTCAGATACGCAGTATTTT
TRBD1	NA	TRBV11-2	TRBJ2-2	CASSIRQGGTGELFF	TGTGCCAGCAGCATTAGACAGGGGGGGACCGGGGAGCTGTTTTTT
NA	NA	TRBV25-1	TRBJ1-1	CASSDLQVRGSEAFF	TGTGCCAGCAGTGACCTCCAAGTCCGGGGGTCTGAAGCTTTCTTT
NA	few	TRBV27	TRBJ2-6	CASGPEGVGANVLTF	TGTGCCAGCGGCCCCGAGGGGGTTGGGGCCAACGTCCTGACTTTC
TRBD2	few	TRBV30	TRBJ2-1	CAWKIGTSGNHEQFF	TGTGCCTGGAAGATAGGGACTAGCGGGAACCATGAGCAGTTCTTC
NA	many	TRBV3-1	TRBJ2-7	CASSQGFEQYF	TGTGCCAGCAGCCAAGGGTTCGAGCAGTACTTC
TRBD1	NA	TRBV15	TRBJ2-7	CATSLGQGAREQYF	TGTGCCACCAGCCTGGGACAGGGGGCACGGGAGCAGTACTTC
TRBD2	few	TRBV7-3	TRBJ2-1	CASSPVLAGRDEQFF	TGTGCCAGCAGCCCCGTGTTAGCGGGAAGAGATGAGCAGTTCTTC
NA	few	TRBV24-1	TRBJ2-3	CATSFWGTDTQYF	TGTGCCACCAGTTTCTGGGGCACAGATACGCAGTATTTT
NA	few	TRBV20-1	TRBJ1-2	CSASDRHYGYTF	TGCAGTGCTAGTGACAGGCACTATGGCTACACCTTC
NA	NA	TRBV27	TRBJ2-7	CASSTMDNPYEQYF	TGTGCCAGCAGTACAATGGACAACCCCTACGAGCAGTACTTC
NA	few	TRBV27	TRBJ1-1	CASAETENTEAFF	TGTGCCAGCGCAGAGACAGAGAACACTGAAGCTTTCTTT
TRBD2	NA	TRBV6-1	TRBJ2-1	CASSEVGRARVVEQFF	TGTGCCAGCAGTGAAGTCGGGAGGGCCAGAGTAGTCGAGCAGTTCTTC
NA	NA	TRBV7-9	TRBJ2-1	CASSLDGRGNEQFF	TGTGCCAGCAGCTTAGACGGGAGAGGCAATGAGCAGTTCTTC
NA	NA	TRBV6-2/TRBV6-3	TRBJ2-3	CASSLVGMGDTQYF	TGTGCCAGCAGTTTGGTTGGGATGGGAGATACGCAGTATTTT
TRBD2	NA	TRBV7-3	TRBJ2-3	CASSSAGKGRDTQYF	TGTGCCAGCAGCTCAGCGGGGAAGGGGAGAGATACGCAGTATTTT
NA	once	TRBV20-1	TRBJ1-6	CSARDRAGASYNSPLHF	TGCAGTGCTAGAGATCGGGCAGGGGCTTCCTATAATTCACCCCTCCACTTT
TRBD2	few	TRBV28	TRBJ2-2	CASSLTVLAGDDTGELFF	TGTGCCAGCAGTTTAACAGTTCTAGCGGGAGATGACACCGGGGAGCTGTTTTTT
NA	few	TRBV6-1	TRBJ2-7	CASSSRTAKVEEQYF	TGTGCCAGCAGTTCCCGGACAGCGAAAGTGGAAGAGCAGTACTTC
TRBD2	few	TRBV30	TRBJ2-3	CAWGDPLLAGSTDTQYF	TGTGCCTGGGGTGACCCCTTACTAGCGGGGAGCACAGATACGCAGTATTTT
NA	few	TRBV11-3	TRBJ2-7	CASSLDWGSSYEQYF	TGTGCCAGCAGCTTAGATTGGGGCTCCTCCTACGAGCAGTACTTC
NA	NA	TRBV12-3/TRBV12-4	TRBJ2-7	CASSAGQIEQYF	TGTGCCAGCTCAGCTGGACAGATCGAGCAGTACTTC
NA	NA	TRBV20-1	TRBJ2-3	CSARDELVSTDTQYF	TGCAGTGCTAGAGATGAGCTGGTTAGCACAGATACGCAGTATTTT
NA	many	TRBV3-1	TRBJ2-1	CACRWGGAYNDQFF	TGTGCCTGCAGGTGGGGGGGGGCCTACAATGATCAGTTCTTC
NA	NA	TRBV10-3	TRBJ2-1	CAISEVEVQGNEQFF	TGTGCCATCAGTGAGGTCGAGGTTCAGGGCAATGAGCAGTTCTTC
TRBD2	few	TRBV28	TRBJ2-1	CASSPTRLAGSYNEQFF	TGTGCCAGCAGCCCGACTCGACTAGCGGGAAGCTACAATGAGCAGTTCTTC
NA	few	TRBV7-2	TRBJ2-3	CATTASRVLTDTQYF	TGTGCCACCACAGCTTCAAGGGTACTCACAGATACGCAGTATTTT
NA	many	TRBV6-2/TRBV6-3	TRBJ1-1	CASQDLNTEAFF	TGTGCCAGCCAGGACCTGAACACTGAAGCTTTCTTT
NA	few	TRBV5-1	TRBJ2-1	CASSANYRERNEQFF	TGCGCCAGCAGCGCTAACTACCGGGAGCGCAATGAGCAGTTCTTC
NA	few	TRBV20-1	TRBJ1-2	CSASGRRNYGYTF	TGCAGTGCCTCGGGACGCCGGAACTATGGCTACACCTTC
NA	NA	TRBV20-1	TRBJ2-1	CSAHYNEQLF	TGCAGTGCGCACTACAATGAGCAGTTATTC
NA	NA	TRBV5-6	TRBJ2-1	CASSLPGTDVNEQFF	TGTGCCAGCAGCTTACCCGGGACTGACGTTAATGAGCAGTTCTTC
NA	NA	TRBV30	TRBJ1-1	CAWNREVTEAFF	TGTGCCTGGAACAGGGAAGTCACTGAAGCTTTCTTT
TRBD2	many	TRBV2	TRBJ2-1	CASSSGLASYNEQFF	TGTGCCAGCAGTTCGGGACTAGCATCCTACAATGAGCAGTTCTTC
NA	NA	TRBV9	TRBJ2-6	CASSPASTGANVLTF	TGTGCCAGCAGCCCTGCCAGCACTGGGGCCAACGTCCTGACTTTC
TRBD1	many	TRBV11-3	TRBJ1-4	CASSSGTGSEKLFF	TGTGCCAGCAGCTCCGGGACAGGAAGCGAAAAACTGTTTTTT
NA	NA	TRBV5-1	TRBJ1-2	CASSPSPGHNYGYTF	TGCGCCAGCAGCCCCTCCCCGGGACACAACTATGGCTACACCTTC
NA	few	TRBV6-5	TRBJ2-3	CASSYGSSTDTQYF	TGTGCCAGCAGTTACGGCTCTAGCACAGATACGCAGTATTTT
NA	few	TRBV13	TRBJ2-3	CASSFPGTSTDTQYF	TGTGCCAGCAGCTTCCCGGGAACTAGCACAGATACGCAGTATTTT
TRBD1	NA	TRBV7-3	TRBJ1-2	CASSLTGTGDYGYTF	TGTGCCAGCAGCTTAACCGGGACAGGGGACTATGGCTACACCTTC
NA	few	TRBV12-3/TRBV12-4	TRBJ1-4	CASSSGGHHEKLFF	TGTGCCAGCAGTTCTGGCGGGCACCATGAAAAACTGTTTTTT
TRBD1	NA	TRBV5-1	TRBJ1-2	CASSSDGQGGYGYTF	TGCGCCAGCAGCTCCGACGGACAGGGCGGTTATGGCTACACCTTC
TRBD2	NA	TRBV5-6	TRBJ2-1	CASSFFRPGLAGVEQFF	TGTGCCAGCAGCTTTTTCCGCCCCGGACTAGCGGGAGTTGAGCAGTTCTTC